The clone carrying this T cell receptor beta chain occurred a few times. Its antigen remains unidentified. Extracted RNA was reverse transcribed, and the resulting cDNA served as sequencing template. TCRdb keeps only in-frame clones here, not all; method: immunoSEQ multiplex PCR. The sample lists about 110,000 clones, 59% occurring once. This entry is derived from a study of CD8+ T cells in alopecia areata. Study outcomes and limitations: Besides other cells, scalp samples also yield sequences of resident alphabeta T cells from normal skin.

CDR3 size: 15 residues. V lost 2 bases, J lost 5 bases, and 12 bases lay in between. Looked up from germline, CDR1 is MRHNA and CDR2 is SNTAGT. The sample consisted of CD8+ T cells sorted from blood. V usage is TRBV6-4 and J usage is TRBJ2-2; D call uncertain. This clonotype was obtained from a human donor in good health. The CDR3 spells CASSDKGDGTGELFF. In nucleotides, the CDR3 is TGTGCCAGCAGTGACAAGGGTGACGGGACCGGGGAGCTGTTTTTT.